A single sample gave rise to the 4 T cell receptor beta chains below, sequenced in a study of blood T cell repertoires in COVID-19. Libraries were prepared by immunoSEQ multiplex PCR; TCRdb keeps only in-frame clonotypes and omits some of them. Among about 120,000 clones listed, about 88% were seen once. The sequenced sample consisted of peripheral blood. These receptor sequences come from a human donor in a cohort sampled during active COVID-19.

In nucleotides, the CDR3 is TGTGCCAGCAGCCCCCGGTCGCCCCAGCATTTT. It is translated as CASSPRSPQHF. The chain joins TRBV9 to TRBJ1-5; no clear D. Germline CDR1 is SGDLS and CDR2 is YYNGEE. CDR3 length: 11 amino acids. V lost 4 bases and J lost 9, with 8 bases in between.

This CDR3 is CASSPREGTYEQYF. CDR3 nucleotide sequence: TGTGCCAGCAGCCCCCGGGAGGGGACCTACGAGCAGTACTTC. V usage is TRBV7-6 and J usage is TRBJ2-7, with TRBD2 matching over 8 bases. V lost 5 bases to trimming and J lost 2 bases; unmatched junction nucleotides: 5. Germline CDR1 is SGHVS and CDR2 is FNYEAQ. The CDR3 covers 14 residues.

The genes are TRBV3-1 (or the pseudogene TRBV3-2) and TRBJ1-4, with D perhaps matching TRBD1 (6 bases). Trimming stripped 2 bases from V and 6 bases from J, with 22 bases between. The CDR3 runs 18 residues. Germline V gene sequence: CDR1 LGHDT, CDR2 YNNKEL (reference sequence). The CDR3 nucleotides read TGTGCCAGCAGCCAATCTTGGGGGCAGGGAATTTTCGATGAAAAACTGTTTTTT. This encodes CASSQSWGQGIFDEKLFF.

The chain combines TRBV25-1 with TRBJ1-1; D may be TRBD1 (5 bases). Trimming pared 1 base from V and 1 base from J, leaving 10 bases between. CDR1 MGHDK and CDR2 SYGVNS come from the germline V gene. The CDR3 totals 15 residues. The CDR3, as DNA: TGTGCCAGCAGTGAATCGGACACCCGGAACACTGAAGCTTTCTTT. Amino acids: CASSESDTRNTEAFF.